This TCR beta chain was sequenced for a study of OX40 agonist ivuxolimab in advanced cancers. Study-wide context: The dose-escalation cohort had hepatocellular carcinoma, melanoma, renal cell or head and neck cancer. Antecedent anti-PD-1, anti-PD-L1 or anti-CTLA-4 therapy was permissible, with about 39% having received some.

Notes on this clone: As yet, its antigen is unknown.

Findings of the study overall: CD8+ T cells showed, on average, more clonal expansion than CD4+ cells.

Data came from immunoSEQ multiplex PCR; TCRdb stores just in-frame clones and leaves some out. The sample includes some 80,000 clones, 80% to 90% of them seen just once. This material consisted of CD4+ or CD8+ T cells sorted from blood, taken in a trial of the OX40 agonist ivuxolimab. The sequence derives from an adult with an advanced solid tumor such as melanoma, head and neck, liver or kidney cancer.

CDR3 in amino acids: CAETPGFNYGYTF. The DNA for the CDR3 is TGTGCCGAAACCCCTGGTTTCAACTATGGCTACACCTTC. V usage is TRBV30 and J usage is TRBJ1-2; D unresolved. CDR3 length equals 13 residues. The germline CDR1 and CDR2 sequences are GTSNPN and SVGIG (reference sequence). V lost 8 bases and J 2 bases, leaving 15 bases between the germline ends.